This entry concerns a single TCR beta chain. The antigen is unknown. The CDR3 runs 13 residues. The germline V gene has CDR1 ENHRY and CDR2 SYGVKD. The record originates from a study of T cells expressing NK-cell markers. TCRdb re-called the 5' RACE reads and gives one entry per CDR3 protein, without DNA. Recorded for this sample: more than 400,000 distinct CDR3 sequences. Study-level findings and limits: Several donors likewise had their CD3+CD56-NKG2C+ fraction led by these clonotypes. It was still unclear whether expanded NKG2C+ T cell clones were HCMV specific. As a fraction of CD8+ T cells, dominant NKG2C+ clonotypes reached about 1.0-7.5% in more than five donors.

V gene TRBV10-3 combines with J gene TRBJ2-1. This clonotype originated in a woman aged 18-70 years in good health. The sequenced sample consisted of blood T cells: a sorted CD56 or NKG2C T cell subset, CD4+ or CD8+ T cells, or bulk PBMC T cells (not recorded which). The CDR3 loop reads CAISEMSYNEQFF.